One and the same sample provided the 16 T cell receptor beta chains below, sequenced in a study of T cells in tuberculosis. Clones were sequenced by immunoSEQ multiplex PCR, and TCRdb holds only the in-frame ones, with some missing. The data show 25,000 to 35,000 clones, with about 91% seen just once and around 7% held by the top ten. The time point was: new active TB diagnosis, blood taken before or within 7 days of starting treatment. Source: PBMCs, taken at tuberculosis diagnosis. The receptors here all came from an adult with tuberculosis.

The genes are TRBV11-2 and TRBJ2-1; 8 positions agree with TRBD2. The CDR3 sequence is 17 residues long. Germline trimming cut 0 bases from V and 5 bases from J; bases unmatched to any gene: 9. Germline V lookup: CDR1 SGHAT, CDR2 FQNNGV. As DNA, the CDR3 is TGTGCCAGCAGCTTAGATTTAGCAGCGGGAGTCGACAATGAGCAGTTCTTC. This sequence encodes CASSLDLAAGVDNEQFF. Using reference TRBV11-2 and TRBJ2-1 for the parts outside the CDR3, the full variable domain is EAGVAQSPRYKIIEKRQSVAFWCNPISGHATLYWYQQILGQGPKLLIQFQNNGVVDDSQLPKDRFSAERLKGVDSTLKIQPAKLEDSAVYLCASSLDLAAGVDNEQFFGPGTRLTVL.

The rearrangement joins TRBV27 to TRBJ2-1; a weak D match, TRBD2 (6 bases). In germline, CDR1 is MNHEY, CDR2 SMNVEV (reference sequence). V lost 10 bases and J lost 1, with 14 bases in between. CDR3 length: 14 residues. The CDR3 bases are TGTGCCAACCAAAGGGGAGGATCCTACAATGAGCAGTTCTTC. Translation gives CANQRGGSYNEQFF.

The V gene is TRBV6-5, the J gene TRBJ1-1, with no clear D. The CDR3 sequence is 13 residues long. Per the germline V gene, CDR1 is MNHEY and CDR2 is SVGAGI. Trimming took off 2 bases at V and 2 bases at J, with 6 bases between the two ends. The CDR3 loop is CASSYRGNTEAFF. CDR3 in DNA: TGTGCCAGCAGTTACCGGGGAAACACTGAAGCTTTCTTT.

This clone appeared a single time. The rearrangement links TRBV19 to TRBJ1-5; TRBD1 aligns across 7 bases. This CDR3 spans 16 amino acids. V was pared by 7 bases and J by 1 base, with 10 bases of the junction left unmatched. CDR1 LNHDA and CDR2 SQIVND come from the germline V gene (reference sequence). CDR3 sequence reads: CASTRRGQPSNQPQHF. In DNA form, the CDR3 reads TGTGCCAGTACCCGAAGGGGACAGCCGAGCAATCAGCCCCAGCATTTT.

The chain has TRBV4-3 and TRBJ2-3, with no clear D. Germline loops: CDR1 LGHNA, CDR2 YSLEER. This CDR3 region has 18 residues. Trimming removed 0 bases from V and 1 base from J, with 17 bases in between. The CDR3 sequence: CASSQDPPSGGGTDTQYF. As DNA, the CDR3 is TGCGCCAGCAGCCAAGACCCACCGTCCGGTGGTGGCACAGATACGCAGTATTTT.

This sequence joins TRBV9 and TRBJ2-3; TRBD2 agrees at 10 bases. Germline V gene data show CDR1 as SGDLS and CDR2 as YYNGEE. This CDR3 region has 17 residues. J was trimmed by 5 bases and V by 4 bases; bases with no gene match: 13. The CDR3 loop is CASSPRGSGRARDTQYF. The DNA for the CDR3 is TGTGCCAGCAGCCCTCGGGGGAGCGGGAGGGCCAGAGATACGCAGTATTTT. The full variable domain, rest sourced from reference TRBV9 and TRBJ2-3, is DSGVTQTPKHLITATGQRVTLRCSPRSGDLSVYWYQQSLDQGLQFLIQYYNGEERAKGNILERFSAQQFPDLHSELNLSSLELGDSALYFCASSPRGSGRARDTQYFGPGTRLTVL.

This clone was counted once. CDR3 nucleotides: TGCGCCAGCCATATGGGGGCAAGGGGTAGCAATCAGCCCCAGCATTTT. This codes for CASHMGARGSNQPQHF. V and J are TRBV23-1 and TRBJ1-5; possible D gene TRBD1, 6 bases. TRBV23-1 is annotated as an ORF whose role is uncertain. This CDR3 is 16 amino acids long. The V end was cut by 8 bases, the J end by 0 bases, with 17 bases between.

The gene calls are TRBV7-9 and TRBJ2-7, with 14 bases fitting TRBD2. The CDR3 has 15 residues. V lost 4 bases, J lost 3 bases, and 2 bases stayed unmatched. Germline-derived CDR1 and CDR2 are SEHNR and FQNEAQ (reference sequence). CDR3 nucleotide sequence: TGTGCCAGCAGCTGGGGGACTAGCGGGAGCTACGAGCAGTACTTC. It codes for CASSWGTSGSYEQYF.

This chain connects TRBV19 to TRBJ1-2; no clear D. CDR3 size: 15 residues. Germline lookup yields CDR1 LNHDA and CDR2 SQIVND (reference sequence). Trimming took 6 bases from V and 5 from J, leaving 19 bases between them. CDR3 in amino acids: CASRDPGPLFYGYTF. CDR3 DNA: TGTGCCAGTAGGGATCCGGGTCCTCTTTTTTATGGCTACACCTTC.

This clone appeared once. V usage is TRBV27 and J usage is TRBJ2-1, with a possible D match to TRBD2 (6 bases). The CDR3 is 12 residues long. Germline lookup yields CDR1 MNHEY and CDR2 SMNVEV (reference sequence). V shed 7 bases and J shed 8 bases, with 12 bases lying between them. The chain's CDR3 is CASIGGLDEQFF. CDR3 coding DNA: TGTGCCAGCATAGGAGGGTTGGATGAGCAGTTCTTC.

V is TRBV6-6 and J is TRBJ2-1; TRBD1 matches at 11 bases. CDR3 size: 15 residues. Germline V lookup: CDR1 MNHNY, CDR2 SVGAGI (reference sequence). The V and J ends lost 5 bases and 7 bases, in that order; junction bases with no gene match: 7. DNA for the CDR3: TGTGCCAGCAGTAACCGGGACAGGGGGGCAAATGAGCAGTTCTTC. Amino acid sequence: CASSNRDRGANEQFF.

The CDR3 DNA is TGCGCCAGCAGCAGGGGGACCGTTTTTGCAAACACCATATATTTT. This encodes CASSRGTVFANTIYF. This chain uses TRBV5-1 with TRBJ1-3; tentatively, D is TRBD1 (6 bases). The CDR3 has 15 residues. V was cut by 4 bases and J by 6 bases, with 17 bases left in between. In germline, CDR1 is SGHRS, CDR2 YFSETQ.

This clone occurred a few times. The V call is TRBV2, the J call TRBJ1-4; the D gene is possibly TRBD1 (5 bases). The CDR3 is 14 residues long. Per germline, CDR1 SNHLY and CDR2 FYNNEI. The germline V and J ends were trimmed by 8 bases and 5 bases, with 15 bases remaining between them. The CDR3: CASRPGGSNEKLFF. CDR3 bases: TGTGCCAGCCGTCCGGGGGGGTCCAATGAAAAACTGTTTTTT. The full variable domain, with the rest looked up from reference TRBV2 and TRBJ1-4, is EPEVTQTPSHQVTQMGQEVILRCVPISNHLYFYWYRQILGQKVEFLVSFYNNEISEKSEIFDDQFSVERPDGSNFTLKIRSTKLEDSAMYFCASRPGGSNEKLFFGSGTQLSVL.

This rearrangement joins TRBV19 to TRBJ1-5; D is unresolved. Germline V gives CDR1 LNHDA, CDR2 SQIVND (reference sequence). The CDR3 is 15 amino acids. Trimming removed 7 bases at V and 6 bases at J, with 19 bases between. Here the CDR3 reads CASTPSGNSGQPQHF. For the CDR3, the DNA is TGTGCCAGTACCCCTTCCGGGAACTCGGGTCAGCCCCAGCATTTT.

This chain joins TRBV19 and TRBJ1-1; TRBD1 aligns across 7 bases. V was pared by 3 bases and J by 0 bases, with 10 bases of the junction left unmatched. The V gene's germline CDR1 is LNHDA and CDR2 SQIVND (reference sequence). The CDR3 runs to 17 residues. In nucleotides, the CDR3 is TGTGCCAGTAGTATGAGAGGGGGCCTGAATATGAACACTGAAGCTTTCTTT. It is translated as CASSMRGGLNMNTEAFF.

This sequence joins TRBV29-1 and TRBJ2-1; 9 nucleotides match TRBD1. With 5 bases clipped from V and 4 bases from J, the junction kept 3 bases outside the gene matches. CDR1 is SQVTM and CDR2 is ANQGSEA in the germline V gene. CDR3 length: 13 amino acids. The CDR3 loop reads CSVRDRAYNEQFF. The CDR3 DNA sequence: TGCAGCGTTAGGGACAGGGCATACAATGAGCAGTTCTTC.